This TCR beta chain was identified in a study of beta chain features in type 1 diabetes. The authors took one heparinised blood draw, averaging about 120 mL, from each donor. In this sample, this clone turned up a few times. The whole isolated RNA underwent reverse transcription, so sequencing captured expressed TCRB transcripts. Data came from immunoSEQ multiplex PCR; TCRdb stores just in-frame clones and leaves some out. The sample has around 430,000 clones, about 29% seen once. CDR1 GTSNPN and CDR2 SVGIG come from the germline V gene (reference sequence). CDR3 size: 12 residues. The germline V and J ends were trimmed by 2 bases and 8 bases, with 11 bases remaining between them.

This chain connects TRBV30 to TRBJ2-3, with D unclear. This clonotype originated in a man in his late teens or twenties in good health. Material: naive CD4+ T cells from blood. Here the CDR3 DNA reads TGTGCCTGGAGTCCTAGGTCTGGTACGCAGTATTTT. It codes for CAWSPRSGTQYF. Supplemented by reference TRBV30 and TRBJ2-3, the full variable domain reads SQTIHQWPATLVQPVGSPLSLECTVEGTSNPNLYWYRQAAGRGLQLLFYSVGIGQISSEVPQNLSASRPQDRQFILSSKKLLLSDSGFYLCAWSPRSGTQYFGPGTRLTVL.